This entry is about one T cell receptor (beta chain). Patients in Seattle were enrolled during active infection, then followed longitudinally. This specimen comes from a study of blood T cell repertoires in COVID-19. The overall study: Samples representing acute and convalescent COVID-19 were sourced from the United States, Italy and Spain.

TCRdb's table, derived via immunoSEQ multiplex PCR, lists solely in-frame clones and lacks some. The sample carries fewer than 250,000 clones, around 80% recorded once. This CDR3 spans 14 amino acids. V dropped 7 bases and J dropped 7; count of bases not matched to a gene: 7. The V gene's germline CDR1 is MRHNA and CDR2 SNTAGT. The clonotype was recovered from a woman older than 75 with COVID-19, enrolled during active disease. The chain is built from TRBV6-4 and TRBJ1-2; 12 bases map to TRBD1. The sequencing input was peripheral blood. The CDR3 sequence: CASNSGQGAFGYTF. The CDR3 nucleotides read TGTGCCAGCAATTCGGGACAGGGGGCGTTTGGCTACACCTTC.